Each of the 7 T cell receptor beta chains below was sequenced from the same sample in a study of shared clonotypes between healthy human individuals. Using immunoSEQ multiplex PCR, the repertoire was profiled, and TCRdb retains in-frame clones only, with some absent. Of roughly 2,300,000 clones listed, 80% to 95% are singletons. Input material: naive CD4+ T cells from PBMCs. Subset given: CD45RA+ positively selected. Receptors were obtained from a man between 18 and 35 years old in good health. Some clones in this sample may be carry-over from other donors' samples.

The V gene is TRBV19, the J gene TRBJ1-5; perhaps TRBD1 as D (6 bases). Per the germline V gene, CDR1 is LNHDA and CDR2 is SQIVND (reference sequence). Trimming pared 3 bases from V and 0 bases from J, leaving 15 bases between. This CDR3 contains 17 residues. The CDR3 DNA reads TGTGCCAGTAGTATGTCGGGAGGGGGGAATAGCAATCAGCCCCAGCATTTT. Translated: CASSMSGGGNSNQPQHF.

The rearrangement joins TRBV2 to TRBJ1-5; 7 bases are shared with TRBD1. V shed 5 bases and J 7 bases; nucleotides not matched to a gene: 8. Germline V CDR1 and CDR2: SNHLY, FYNNEI. This CDR3 contains 14 residues. CDR3: CASSQEGAGQPQHF. The CDR3 bases are TGTGCCAGCAGTCAGGAGGGGGCAGGGCAGCCCCAGCATTTT.

V and J are TRBV4-1 and TRBJ2-3; maybe TRBD2 (6 bases). Trimming took 1 base from V and 4 from J, leaving 18 bases between them. Per germline, CDR1 MGHRA and CDR2 YSYEKL. The CDR3 totals 17 residues. CDR3 residues: CASSQVLGLRFPDTQYF. As DNA, the CDR3 is TGCGCCAGCAGCCAAGTACTGGGACTCCGGTTCCCAGATACGCAGTATTTT.

J is TRBJ2-7 and V is TRBV9; tentative D call: TRBD2 (6 bases). Germline CDR1 is SGDLS and CDR2 is YYNGEE. V lost 4 bases, J lost 6 bases, and 20 bases lay in between. The CDR3 totals 15 residues. For the CDR3, the DNA is TGTGCCAGCAGCACCACCGTTGCGGGAAAGGGCGAGCAGTACTTC. This gives the protein CASSTTVAGKGEQYF. The variable domain in full, completed from reference TRBV9 and TRBJ2-7, reads DSGVTQTPKHLITATGQRVTLRCSPRSGDLSVYWYQQSLDQGLQFLIQYYNGEERAKGNILERFSAQQFPDLHSELNLSSLELGDSALYFCASSTTVAGKGEQYFGPGTRLTVT.

V and J are TRBV7-3 and TRBJ2-7; tentative D call: TRBD2 (5 bases). Germline CDR1 and CDR2: SGHTA and FQGTGA. The CDR3 spans 16 residues. Trimming removed 5 bases at V and 3 bases at J, with 20 bases between. The CDR3 is CASSPPAGVRHYEQYF. The CDR3 DNA reads as TGTGCCAGCAGCCCGCCGGCCGGGGTCCGACACTACGAGCAGTACTTC.

The gene calls are TRBV15 and TRBJ1-5, with a possible D match to TRBD1 (6 bases). This CDR3 contains 15 residues. In germline, CDR1 is LNHNV, CDR2 YYDKDF (reference sequence). V lost 0 bases and J lost 5, with 11 bases in between. The CDR3 here is CATSRDQAGDQPQHF. For the CDR3, the DNA is TGTGCCACCAGCAGAGATCAGGCAGGGGATCAGCCCCAGCATTTT.

This clone was seen a single time. This rearrangement joins TRBV10-3 to TRBJ1-1; 9 nucleotides align to TRBD1. V gave up 9 bases and J gave up 10 bases; unmatched junction bases: 9. Germline CDR1 reads ENHRY; CDR2 reads SYGVKD. CDR3 length equals 12 residues. CDR3 sequence (DNA): TGTGCCATTTCCCAACCACAGGGGGCAGCTTTCTTT. Protein: CAISQPQGAAFF.